One sample yielded the 26 T cell receptor beta chains listed below, sequenced in a study of blood T cell repertoires in COVID-19. The method was immunoSEQ multiplex PCR; TCRdb's version includes in-frame clones alone and lacks a portion of them. This sample has 28,000 or so clones, with over 75% found just once. The specimen sequenced was peripheral blood. The receptor source for this set is a woman aged 45-65 years with active COVID-19.

This clone came up once. The V gene is TRBV29-1, the J gene TRBJ2-1; TRBD2 matches 12 bases. J gave up 8 bases and V 4 bases, and 6 bases lay outside the gene matches. The germline V gene has CDR1 SQVTM and CDR2 ANQGSEA. The CDR3 totals 14 residues. The chain's CDR3 is CSVVRLAGGYEQFF. Here the CDR3 DNA reads TGCAGCGTTGTGAGGCTAGCGGGAGGGTATGAGCAGTTCTTC.

The chain uses TRBV6-5 and TRBJ1-1, with D tentatively TRBD1 (6 bases). The V and J ends lost 6 bases and 5 bases respectively, with 13 bases between them. The germline V gene has CDR1 MNHEY and CDR2 SVGAGI. This CDR3 spans 13 amino acids. The CDR3 sequence is CASSVQGDTEAFF. Here the CDR3 DNA reads TGTGCCAGCAGCGTACAGGGTGATACTGAAGCTTTCTTT.

The chain couples TRBV28 to TRBJ2-1; 8 bases fit TRBD1. In germline, CDR1 is MDHEN, CDR2 SYDVKM. The CDR3 consists of 15 residues. The V and J ends lost 5 bases and 3 bases, in that order; junction bases with no gene match: 6. The CDR3 loop is CASSPLGTGYNEQFF. DNA for the CDR3: TGTGCCAGCAGTCCCTTGGGGACAGGCTACAATGAGCAGTTCTTC.

V gene TRBV9 combines with J gene TRBJ2-2; D ambiguous. The CDR3 is made up of 13 amino acids. CDR1 is SGDLS, CDR2 YYNGEE, per germline. The ends were cut back, 3 bases at V and 6 bases at J, with 9 bases in the middle. The CDR3: CASSAWAPGELFF. CDR3 nucleotides: TGTGCCAGCAGCGCCTGGGCACCCGGGGAGCTGTTTTTT.

This clone was found once. The CDR3 reads CASSESITGGRQPQHF. The CDR3 DNA sequence: TGTGCCAGCAGTGAATCGATAACAGGGGGCCGGCAGCCCCAGCATTTT. The rearrangement joins TRBV6-1 to TRBJ1-5; TRBD1 agrees at 9 bases. The germline V gene encodes CDR1 MNHNS and CDR2 SASEGT. The junction had 9 bases not matched to a gene; V was cut back by 2 bases and J by 7 bases. The CDR3 contains 16 residues.

The chain couples TRBV7-2 to TRBJ2-7, with a tentative D call TRBD2 (6 bases). The CDR3 totals 14 residues. The germline V gene encodes CDR1 SGHTA and CDR2 FQGNSA. V was pared by 1 base and J by 5 bases, with 12 bases between. The DNA for the CDR3 is TGTGCCAGCAGCTTAGAGTCAGGGACTGACGAGCAGTACTTC. Its protein is CASSLESGTDEQYF.

The chain combines TRBV6-4 with TRBJ2-3; the match to TRBD2 covers 9 bases. Trimming cost V 3 bases and J 0 bases; bases outside gene matches: 4. Germline values: CDR1 MRHNA, CDR2 SNTAGT. The CDR3 sequence is 16 residues long. The CDR3 region has the DNA TGTGCCAGCAGTGAGTCTACTAGCGGGAGCACAGATACGCAGTATTTT. Translation: CASSESTSGSTDTQYF.

This chain connects TRBV3-1 (or the pseudogene TRBV3-2) to TRBJ2-5; 7 bases are shared with TRBD1. Germline CDR1 LGHDT, CDR2 YNNKEL (reference sequence). The trim removed 4 bases at V and 2 bases at J, leaving 7 bases unmatched. This CDR3 has 15 residues. In DNA form, the CDR3 reads TGTGCCAGCAGCCGAAGGGGGCTGGGACAAGAGACCCAGTACTTC. It encodes CASSRRGLGQETQYF.

This chain joins TRBV5-1 and TRBJ1-1, with D unclear. This CDR3 has 14 residues. Trimming shortened V by 2 bases and J by 2 bases, and 10 bases separated the two germline ends. Germline CDR1 reads SGHRS; CDR2 reads YFSETQ. For the CDR3, the DNA is TGCGCCAGCAGCTTTTCCGCAGATAACACTGAAGCTTTCTTT. This translates into CASSFSADNTEAFF.

V and J are TRBV28 and TRBJ2-7; D call uncertain. V was trimmed by 8 bases and J by 3 bases, leaving 11 bases between them. Germline CDR1 is MDHEN and CDR2 is SYDVKM. This CDR3 contains 12 residues. The CDR3: CASRYGRYEQYF. In DNA, the CDR3 is TGTGCCAGCCGCTACGGTCGCTACGAGCAGTACTTC.

This sequence joins TRBV5-1 and TRBJ2-2, with 9 bases aligning to TRBD2. J was trimmed by 3 bases and V by 1 base; bases with no gene match: 1. CDR3 length: 15 amino acids. Germline loops: CDR1 SGHRS, CDR2 YFSETQ. CDR3 nucleotide sequence: TGCGCCAGCAGCTTGAGGACTAGCGACACCGGGGAGCTGTTTTTT. Translated: CASSLRTSDTGELFF.

The chain uses TRBV28 and TRBJ2-7, with 7 bases aligning to TRBD2. This CDR3 spans 15 amino acids. With 3 bases clipped from V and 2 bases from J, the junction kept 7 bases outside the gene matches. From germline, CDR1 is MDHEN and CDR2 SYDVKM. The CDR3 sequence is CASSFRWGGTYEQYF. CDR3 in DNA: TGTGCCAGCAGTTTTAGGTGGGGGGGGACCTACGAGCAGTACTTC. The full variable domain, rest sourced from reference TRBV28 and TRBJ2-7, is DVKVTQSSRYLVKRTGEKVFLECVQDMDHENMFWYRQDPGLGLRLIYFSYDVKMKEKGDIPEGYSVSREKKERFSLILESASTNQTSMYLCASSFRWGGTYEQYFGPGTRLTVT.

The chain has TRBV5-1 and TRBJ2-5, with TRBD2 identical over 8 bases. J gave up 2 bases and V 1 base, and 4 bases lay outside the gene matches. The CDR3 is 15 residues long. CDR1 is SGHRS, CDR2 YFSETQ, per germline. CDR3 sequence: CASSLNSGAQETQYF. CDR3 DNA sequence: TGCGCCAGCAGCTTGAATAGCGGGGCGCAAGAGACCCAGTACTTC.

V gene TRBV2 combines with J gene TRBJ1-2, with 7 bases identical to TRBD1. J gave up 0 bases and V 7 bases, and 2 bases lay outside the gene matches. This CDR3 contains 13 residues. Germline V gene lookup returns CDR1 SNHLY and CDR2 FYNNEI. In nucleotides, the CDR3 is TGTGCCAGCATGGGACAGACTAACTATGGCTACACCTTC. This gives the protein CASMGQTNYGYTF.

The V gene is TRBV6-1, the J gene TRBJ2-1, with TRBD1 identical over 10 bases. The germline V gene encodes CDR1 MNHNS and CDR2 SASEGT. This CDR3 has 15 amino acids. Losses at the gene ends were 2 bases for V and 6 bases for J; bases not matched to a gene: 4. In DNA, the CDR3 is TGTGCCAGCAGTGAACTGGGACAGGGGCGCAATGAGCAGTTCTTC. Its protein product is CASSELGQGRNEQFF.

V is TRBV18 and J is TRBJ2-2, with D hard to call. V lost 6 bases, J lost 1 base, and 12 bases lay in between. Germline CDR1 reads KGHSH; CDR2 reads LQKENI. The CDR3 covers 15 residues. In DNA, the CDR3 is TGTGCCAGCTCCCCGAGTGCCTGGAACACCGGGGAGCTGTTTTTT. Encoded protein: CASSPSAWNTGELFF.

The chain is built from TRBV2 and TRBJ2-5, with 7 positions matching TRBD1. CDR3 length: 15 residues. V lost 8 bases and J lost 5; bases outside the gene matches: 14. CDR1 and CDR2 (germline): SNHLY, FYNNEI. DNA for the CDR3: TGTGCCAGCCCACAGGGGCCCTCAGGGCAGGAGACCCAGTACTTC. It translates to CASPQGPSGQETQYF.

This chain uses TRBV5-4 with TRBJ2-1; the match to TRBD2 covers 7 bases. CDR1 and CDR2 (germline): SGHNT, YYREEE (reference sequence). The V gene end was trimmed by 4 bases and the J gene end by 9 bases; junction bases not matched to a gene: 7. There are 13 residues in the CDR3. The CDR3 DNA reads as TGTGCCAGCAGCGAAGGACTAGTGGGTGAGCAGTTCTTC. This translates into CASSEGLVGEQFF.

In its sample, this clone was seen once. This chain uses TRBV11-2 with TRBJ1-5; D ambiguous. Trimming shortened V by 5 bases and J by 3 bases, and 11 bases separated the two germline ends. Germline V lookup: CDR1 SGHAT, CDR2 FQNNGV. This CDR3 spans 14 amino acids. The DNA of the CDR3 is TGTGCCAGCAGCCCAGGACTGTCCAATCAGCCCCAGCATTTT. It codes for CASSPGLSNQPQHF.

This clone is categorized as medium-sized (0.01 to 0.1%). The rearrangement links TRBV2 to TRBJ2-1; possibly TRBD2 for D (6 bases). The CDR3 loop spans 12 amino acids. Trimming took off 10 bases at V and 5 bases at J, with 12 bases between the two ends. Germline V gene sequence: CDR1 SNHLY, CDR2 FYNNEI. Here the CDR3 reads CAIKGRNNEQFF. For the CDR3, the DNA is TGTGCCATCAAAGGGAGGAACAATGAGCAGTTCTTC. Based on the CDR3 plus reference TRBV2 and TRBJ2-1, the full variable domain is EPEVTQTPSHQVTQMGQEVILRCVPISNHLYFYWYRQILGQKVEFLVSFYNNEISEKSEIFDDQFSVERPDGSNFTLKIRSTKLEDSAMYFCAIKGRNNEQFFGPGTRLTVL.

This clone was seen once. V gene TRBV6-2 or TRBV6-3 combines with J gene TRBJ1-6; no definite D call. CDR3 length: 13 residues. Per germline, CDR1 MNHEY and CDR2 SVGEGT. V was shortened by 2 bases and J by 10 bases, with 9 bases between the two germline ends. The CDR3: CASSYPGNSPLHF. CDR3 DNA: TGTGCCAGCAGTTACCCCGGGAACTCACCCCTCCACTTT.

The V gene is TRBV5-1, the J gene TRBJ2-3; D unclear. The CDR3 spans 16 residues. The V gene lost 1 base and the J gene lost 2 bases, with 14 bases spanning the gap. CDR1 SGHRS and CDR2 YFSETQ come from the germline V gene. CDR3 bases: TGCGCCAGCAGCTTGAGAGGAAGTGGGTACACAGATACGCAGTATTTT. This gives the protein CASSLRGSGYTDTQYF.

The chain has TRBV25-1 and TRBJ1-1; D perhaps matches TRBD1 (5 bases). The V gene's germline CDR1 is MGHDK and CDR2 SYGVNS. The CDR3 extends over 12 amino acids. V shed 7 bases and J shed 4 bases, with 10 bases lying between them. The CDR3 sequence is CASKGQGTEAFF. In DNA, the CDR3 is TGTGCCAGCAAAGGGCAGGGCACTGAAGCTTTCTTT.

The chain has TRBV6-5 and TRBJ1-1, with D possibly matching TRBD1 (5 bases). CDR1 and CDR2 (germline): MNHEY, SVGAGI. The CDR3 covers 14 residues. V was shortened by 5 bases and J by 5 bases, with 15 bases between the two germline ends. Here the CDR3 DNA reads TGTGCCAGCAGTACCGGACGGCGGGGGACTGAAGCTTTCTTT. It yields the protein CASSTGRRGTEAFF.

The chain employs TRBV5-1 and TRBJ1-3; 7 bases are shared with TRBD1. Germline V gene sequence: CDR1 SGHRS, CDR2 YFSETQ. V lost 0 bases to trimming and J lost 0 bases; unmatched junction nucleotides: 3. The CDR3 has 16 residues. The CDR3 region has the DNA TGCGCCAGCAGCTTGGGGGGACAGAGCTCTGGAAACACCATATATTTT. Translation gives CASSLGGQSSGNTIYF.

This chain connects TRBV28 to TRBJ1-3; D uncertain. Looked up from germline, CDR1 is MDHEN and CDR2 is SYDVKM. The V gene lost 4 bases and the J gene lost 0 bases, with 13 bases spanning the gap. The CDR3 extends over 16 amino acids. The CDR3 nucleotides are TGTGCCAGCAGTTCAGCAGGTTTTAGCTCTGGAAACACCATATATTTT. Protein sequence: CASSSAGFSSGNTIYF.